The 15 T cell receptor beta chains below all came from one sample that was sequenced in a study of T cell repertoires in cytomegalovirus infection. The antigens these receptors bind are not known. TCRdb independently ran MiXCR on the reads; one entry per CDR3 protein. Among approximately 73,000 distinct CDR3 sequences, 35% to 45% were seen once, and the ten largest hold 93%. Sequenced material: CD8+ T cells from cultured PBMCs, taken from culture after CMV antigen stimulation. These receptor sequences come from a human donor in good health (CMV status not recorded). Some clones in this sample may be carry-over from other donors' samples.

V is TRBV7-2 and J is TRBJ2-7, with D possibly being TRBD1 (6 bases). V lost 5 bases and J lost 0, with 8 bases in between. This CDR3 is built from 13 residues. Germline V gene sequence: CDR1 SGHTA, CDR2 FQGNSA. The CDR3 DNA reads TGTGCCAGCAGCATGGACAGCTCCTACGAGCAGTACTTC. This translates into CASSMDSSYEQYF. The whole variable domain, remainder taken from reference TRBV7-2 and TRBJ2-7, is GAGVSQSPSNKVTEKGKDVELRCDPISGHTALYWYRQSLGQGLEFLIYFQGNSAPDKSGLPSDRFSAERTGGSVSTLTIQRTQQEDSAVYLCASSMDSSYEQYFGPGTRLTVT.

The chain recombines TRBV19 with TRBJ2-1; TRBD1 might be the D (6 bases). The CDR3 is 13 residues long. Germline V gives CDR1 LNHDA, CDR2 SQIVND (reference sequence). Deletions cut 3 bases from V and 7 bases from J, with 10 bases between. The CDR3 spells CASSIIQGNEQFF. Here the CDR3 DNA reads TGTGCCAGTAGTATCATACAGGGAAATGAGCAGTTCTTC.

For the CDR3, the DNA is TGTGCCAGCAGTTTAGAAGTAACCTATAATTCACCCCTCCACTTT. Protein sequence: CASSLEVTYNSPLHF. The chain employs TRBV28 and TRBJ1-6; D is undetermined. Germline V CDR1 and CDR2: MDHEN, SYDVKM. V shed 2 bases and J shed 2 bases, with 7 bases lying between them. The CDR3 length is 15 residues. Complete variable domain (other parts from reference TRBV28 and TRBJ1-6): DVKVTQSSRYLVKRTGEKVFLECVQDMDHENMFWYRQDPGLGLRLIYFSYDVKMKEKGDIPEGYSVSREKKERFSLILESASTNQTSMYLCASSLEVTYNSPLHFGNGTRLTVT.

The chain uses TRBV2 and TRBJ2-7, with TRBD2 identical over 8 bases. There are 14 residues in the CDR3. The trim removed 2 bases at V and 7 bases at J, leaving 7 bases unmatched. Per the germline V gene, CDR1 is SNHLY and CDR2 is FYNNEI. The DNA of the CDR3 is TGTGCCAGCAGTGAATATAGCGGGGAAAGGGAGCAGTACTTC. This codes for CASSEYSGEREQYF. The whole variable domain, remainder taken from reference TRBV2 and TRBJ2-7, is EPEVTQTPSHQVTQMGQEVILRCVPISNHLYFYWYRQILGQKVEFLVSFYNNEISEKSEIFDDQFSVERPDGSNFTLKIRSTKLEDSAMYFCASSEYSGEREQYFGPGTRLTVT.

This clonotype has just a few counts. The chain couples TRBV15 to TRBJ1-4; D call uncertain. Trimming removed 4 bases at V and 8 bases at J, with 14 bases between. Germline values: CDR1 LNHNV, CDR2 YYDKDF (reference sequence). This CDR3 is 14 amino acids long. CDR3 residues: CATSTRIGGEKLFF. The CDR3 coding sequence is TGTGCCACCAGCACCCGAATCGGTGGCGAAAAACTGTTTTTT.

A few counts support this clonotype. V gene TRBV6-1 combines with J gene TRBJ2-7; 11 nucleotides align to TRBD1. Trimming cost V 1 base and J 7 bases; bases outside gene matches: 0. The CDR3 extends over 13 amino acids. Germline V gene lookup returns CDR1 MNHNS and CDR2 SASEGT. The CDR3 reads CASSEGDRGEQYF. The CDR3 region has the DNA TGTGCCAGCAGTGAAGGGGACAGGGGGGAGCAGTACTTC.

This clonotype occurred a few times. The chain employs TRBV12-3 or TRBV12-4 and TRBJ1-2; D is unresolved. Trimming left V 1 base short and J 2 bases short, with 11 bases between. The CDR3 totals 15 residues. CDR3 amino acids: CASSLDMASNYGYTF. The CDR3 DNA is TGTGCCAGCAGTTTAGACATGGCCTCAAACTATGGCTACACCTTC.

This chain links TRBV6-6 with TRBJ2-5; TRBD2 agrees at 11 bases. V lost 7 bases and J lost 3; bases outside the gene matches: 19. CDR1 and CDR2 (germline): MNHNY, SVGAGI (reference sequence). This CDR3 is 19 amino acids long. The chain's CDR3 is CASISPLRGLAGGEETQYF. The CDR3 DNA follows: TGTGCCAGCATCTCACCCCTACGCGGGCTAGCGGGGGGAGAAGAGACCCAGTACTTC.

The chain employs TRBV7-6 and TRBJ1-2; 8 nucleotides align to TRBD1. The CDR3 length is 14 residues. V gave up 5 bases and J gave up 3 bases; unmatched junction bases: 5. Germline CDR1 SGHVS, CDR2 FNYEAQ. CDR3: CASSGQGSDYGYTF. The CDR3 DNA sequence: TGTGCCAGCAGCGGACAGGGATCGGACTATGGCTACACCTTC.

Comments on this clonotype: A read error may produce the germline difference seen at one junction end. The rearrangement links TRBV7-6 to TRBJ1-1, with TRBD1 as a possible D gene (5 bases). The CDR3 has 14 amino acids. Germline CDR1 reads SGHVS; CDR2 reads FNYEAQ. The CDR3 sequence: CASNLGQGNTEAFF. DNA for the CDR3: TGTGCCAGCAACTTAGGGCAGGGGAACACTGAAGCTTTCTTT. The whole variable domain, filled in from reference TRBV7-6 and TRBJ1-1, reads GAGVSQSPRYKVTKRGQDVALRCDPISGHVSLYWYRQALGQGPEFLTYFNYEAQQDKSGLPNDRFSAERPEGSISTLTIQRTEQRDSAMYRCASNLGQGNTEAFFGQGTRLTVV.

This CDR3 reads CASSAYTGSYEQYF. The CDR3 DNA reads TGTGCCAGCAGCGCCTATACAGGGTCCTACGAGCAGTACTTC. The chain joins TRBV9 to TRBJ2-7; D is possibly TRBD1 (6 bases). The V end lost 3 bases, the J end lost 1 base, and 11 bases lay between the germline ends. Germline V lookup: CDR1 SGDLS, CDR2 YYNGEE. The CDR3 spans 14 residues.

This clonotype has just a few counts. The rearrangement joins TRBV15 to TRBJ2-3, with 8 bases matching TRBD1. The V gene end was trimmed by 2 bases and the J gene end by 4 bases; junction bases not matched to a gene: 5. This CDR3 has 15 amino acids. Germline V CDR1 and CDR2: LNHNV, YYDKDF (reference sequence). CDR3 in amino acids: CATSRTQGASDTQYF. In DNA form, the CDR3 reads TGTGCCACCAGCAGAACCCAGGGGGCCTCAGATACGCAGTATTTT. The full variable domain, with the rest looked up from reference TRBV15 and TRBJ2-3, is DAMVIQNPRYQVTQFGKPVTLSCSQTLNHNVMYWYQQKSSQAPKLLFHYYDKDFNNEADTPDNFQSRRPNTSFCFLDIRSPGLGDTAMYLCATSRTQGASDTQYFGPGTRLTVL.

V is TRBV12-3 or TRBV12-4 and J is TRBJ1-5; possibly TRBD1 for D (5 bases). V gave up 0 bases and J gave up 7 bases, with 13 bases separating them. The CDR3 totals 15 residues. The CDR3 here is CASSLAQGWEQPQHF. The CDR3 DNA reads as TGTGCCAGCAGTTTAGCGCAGGGATGGGAACAGCCCCAGCATTTT.

This chain uses TRBV23-1 with TRBJ2-2, with 15 bases aligning to TRBD2. TRBV23-1 is an open reading frame, and its role is uncertain. The V gene end was trimmed by 7 bases and the J gene end by 6 bases; junction bases not matched to a gene: 9. CDR3 length equals 17 residues. This CDR3 is CASTGTSGGPSPGELFF. The CDR3 region has the DNA TGCGCCAGCACGGGGACTAGCGGGGGGCCCTCCCCCGGGGAGCTGTTTTTT.

The chain couples TRBV5-6 to TRBJ2-1; TRBD2 matches at 7 bases. The CDR3 runs to 13 residues. From germline, CDR1 is SGHDT and CDR2 YYEEEE. The V and J ends lost 0 bases and 8 bases, in that order; junction bases with no gene match: 2. The chain's CDR3 is CASSLGGRDEQFF. CDR3 DNA sequence: TGTGCCAGCAGCTTGGGGGGGAGGGATGAGCAGTTCTTC.